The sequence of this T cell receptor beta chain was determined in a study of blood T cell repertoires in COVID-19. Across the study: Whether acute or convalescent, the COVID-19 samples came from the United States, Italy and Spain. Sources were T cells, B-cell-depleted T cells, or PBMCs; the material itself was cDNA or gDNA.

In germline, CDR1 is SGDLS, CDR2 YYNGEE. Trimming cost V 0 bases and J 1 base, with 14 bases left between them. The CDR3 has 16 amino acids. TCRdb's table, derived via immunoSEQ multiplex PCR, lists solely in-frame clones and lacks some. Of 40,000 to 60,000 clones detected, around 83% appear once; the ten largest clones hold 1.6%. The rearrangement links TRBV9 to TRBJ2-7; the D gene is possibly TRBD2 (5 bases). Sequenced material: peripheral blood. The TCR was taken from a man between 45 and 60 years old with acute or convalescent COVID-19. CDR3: CASSVVPTTVSYEQYF. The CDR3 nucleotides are TGTGCCAGCAGCGTAGTTCCGACTACTGTTTCCTACGAGCAGTACTTC.